The rows below give T cell receptor beta chains drawn from one sample of a study of T cells in Graves' hyperthyroidism and ophthalmopathy. A single record per CDR3 protein comes from TCRdb applying MiXCR to the multiplex PCR reads. Among around 520,000 distinct CDR3 sequences, 13% to 15% were seen once, and the ten largest hold more than 11%. The specimen was blood. The receptors shown here come from a woman aged 40 to 50 with Graves' hyperthyroidism. Both conserved end residues are part of each CDR3.

V	J	CDR3
TRBV29-1	TRBJ2-2	CSVTGTSAGGELFF
TRBV6-1	TRBJ1-5	CASRTGTNSNQPQHF
TRBV27	TRBJ2-4	CASSFISSPDIQYF
TRBV6-2/TRBV6-3	TRBJ1-1	CASRTPGQRTTEAFF
TRBV30	TRBJ1-4	CAWSLPRSRGSNEKLFF
TRBV20-1	TRBJ2-2	CSARDPRQSLGELVF
TRBV5-1	TRBJ2-2	CASSKQSPNTGELFF
TRBV27	TRBJ2-1	CASSLSGRPYNEQFF
TRBV6-1	TRBJ2-7	CASSPTWGSHQAEQYF
TRBV28	TRBJ2-7	CASLGGGSAHEQYF
TRBV20-1	TRBJ2-2	CSARDPSGNTGELFF
TRBV15	TRBJ2-5	CATSNGLAGVQETQYF
TRBV28	TRBJ2-1	CASSSTVPGLAGAYNEQFF
TRBV9	TRBJ1-6	CASSVGQGRSPLHF
TRBV24-1	TRBJ2-3	CATSEPGEVTDTQYF
TRBV20-1	TRBJ1-2	CSARDGAWDGYTF
TRBV27	TRBJ2-7	CASSLVGTAGREQYF
TRBV20-1	TRBJ1-5	CSARGQTGQGTQPQHF
TRBV20-1	TRBJ2-1	CSADRDRAYNEQFF
TRBV5-6	TRBJ1-5	CASSLGGTGPQQPQHF
TRBV11-2	TRBJ2-3	CASSRPRDSTDTQYF
TRBV7-9	TRBJ1-2	CASSQTGLNYGYTF
TRBV5-6	TRBJ2-1	CASSHWGLANEQFF
TRBV28	TRBJ2-3	CASSLSGVVSDTQYF
TRBV2	TRBJ2-4	CASSPSTGTLEKNIQYF
TRBV15	TRBJ2-2	CATSRGQGQGTGELFF
TRBV4-1	TRBJ2-1	CASSQDPGLGYNEQFF
TRBV11-2	TRBJ2-1	CASSDSWEQFF
TRBV4-1	TRBJ2-1	CASSQEVGPYNEQFF
TRBV10-1	TRBJ2-1	CASSPSGRSHEQFF
TRBV19	TRBJ2-1	CASRTGTGGRNEQFF
TRBV5-1	TRBJ1-2	CASSWGDMLQSNYGYTF
TRBV5-1	TRBJ2-7	CASSLGQGANEQYF
TRBV3-1	TRBJ2-7	CASSQGLLGYSYEQYF
TRBV7-9	TRBJ2-5	CASSLLLSFQETPYF
TRBV5-1	TRBJ2-5	CASSRYLPRDRETQYF
TRBV11-2	TRBJ2-1	CASSPRLAGVRNEQFF